The source of this T cell receptor (beta chain) is a study of control samples from healthy donors and cancer patients. The count of this clone is one. Method: immunoSEQ multiplex PCR; TCRdb's copy keeps in-frame clones and lacks some. The profile covers around 170,000 clones, with approximately 90% appearing a single time and 0.68% taken by the ten largest. This CDR3 has 15 residues. In germline, CDR1 is MRHNA, CDR2 SNTAGT. Deletions cut 4 bases from V and 1 base from J, with 10 bases between. The sequence was collected from a woman under 40 in good health. The chain couples TRBV6-4 to TRBJ2-2; a possible D gene is TRBD1 (5 bases). The sequencing sample was made of blood. CDR3 sequence reads: CASSGSRENTGELFF. In DNA, the CDR3 is TGTGCCAGCAGTGGGAGCAGGGAGAACACCGGGGAGCTGTTTTTT.